This T cell receptor beta chain was found in a study of OX40 agonist ivuxolimab in advanced cancers. Notes on the study in general: Relative to CD4+, CD8+ T cells held more expanded clones on average.

Turning to this clone: The antigen remains unidentified.

Measured with immunoSEQ multiplex PCR; TCRdb has only the in-frame clones, and not every one. This sample carries about 81,000 clones, roughly 80% of them seen once, and the ten largest clones take 6% to 8.5%. The germline V gene encodes CDR1 MNHEY and CDR2 SMNVEV (reference sequence). V shed 1 base and J shed 0 bases, with 10 bases lying between them. CDR3 length: 16 residues. This sequence was found in an adult with an advanced solid tumor such as melanoma, head and neck, liver or kidney cancer. The specimen comprised CD4+ or CD8+ T cells sorted from blood, sampled in a trial of the OX40 agonist ivuxolimab. The rearrangement joins TRBV27 to TRBJ2-1; D unclear. CDR3 amino acids: CASSLWLLSSYNEQFF. CDR3 in DNA: TGTGCCAGCAGTTTATGGCTTCTTAGCTCCTACAATGAGCAGTTCTTC.